This section outlines one TCR beta chain sequence together with its context. The sample is drawn from a study of blood T cell repertoires in COVID-19. Here immunoSEQ multiplex PCR was the method, and the copy in TCRdb shows in-frame clones only, minus some. The data hold about 24,000 clones, with 55% to 85% observed a single time. CDR1 and CDR2 (germline): SGHTA, FQGNSA. J lost 0 bases, V lost 8 bases, and 7 bases had no gene match. CDR3 length: 15 residues. The sequence derives from a woman aged 80 or older with acute or convalescent COVID-19. This rearrangement joins TRBV7-2 to TRBJ2-1; TRBD2 matches at 7 bases. Sequenced material: peripheral blood. CDR3 amino acids: CASGPGRSSYNEQFF. The DNA of the CDR3 is TGTGCCAGCGGCCCCGGGAGGAGCTCCTACAATGAGCAGTTCTTC.